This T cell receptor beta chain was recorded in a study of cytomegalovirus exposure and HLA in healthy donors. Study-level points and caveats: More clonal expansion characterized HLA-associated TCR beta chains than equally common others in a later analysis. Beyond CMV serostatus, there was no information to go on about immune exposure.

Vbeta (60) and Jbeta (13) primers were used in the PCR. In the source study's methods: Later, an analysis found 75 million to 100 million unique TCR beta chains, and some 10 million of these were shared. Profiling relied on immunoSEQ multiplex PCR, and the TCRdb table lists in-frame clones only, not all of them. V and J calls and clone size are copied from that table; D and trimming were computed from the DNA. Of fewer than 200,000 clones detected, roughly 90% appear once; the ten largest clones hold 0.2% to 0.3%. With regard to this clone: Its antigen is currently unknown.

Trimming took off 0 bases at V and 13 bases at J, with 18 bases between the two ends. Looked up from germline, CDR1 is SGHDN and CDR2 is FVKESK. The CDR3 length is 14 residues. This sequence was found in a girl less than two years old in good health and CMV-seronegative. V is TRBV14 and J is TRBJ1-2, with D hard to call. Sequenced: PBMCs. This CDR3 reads CASSQDGGLRSCTF. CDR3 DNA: TGTGCCAGCAGCCAAGATGGAGGCCTAAGGAGCTGCACCTTC.